The 6 T cell receptor beta chains reported below all come from one sample, sequenced in a study of OX40 agonist ivuxolimab in advanced cancers. Generated by immunoSEQ multiplex PCR, the TCRdb table keeps only in-frame clones and is missing some. In the table there are about 50,000 clones, about 88% of which are singletons. Sample: CD4+ or CD8+ T cells sorted from blood, taken in a trial of the OX40 agonist ivuxolimab. These receptors all stem from an adult with an advanced solid tumor such as melanoma, head and neck, liver or kidney cancer.

This CDR3 reads CAISAPGQGDSGANVLTF. CDR3 coding DNA: TGTGCCATCAGTGCCCCGGGACAGGGAGATTCAGGGGCCAACGTCCTGACTTTC. The rearrangement links TRBV10-3 to TRBJ2-6, with 9 bases that match TRBD1. CDR1 and CDR2 (germline): ENHRY, SYGVKD. The CDR3 is 18 amino acids. V was pared by 4 bases and J by 4 bases, with 11 bases of the junction left unmatched.

The chain uses TRBV4-3 and TRBJ2-7; D unclear. The CDR3 is 15 residues long. The germline V and J ends were trimmed by 0 bases and 2 bases, with 11 bases remaining between them. The V gene's germline CDR1 is LGHNA and CDR2 YSLEER. The CDR3 DNA reads TGCGCCAGCAGCCAAGATTCAAGTGGCGCCTACGAGCAGTACTTC. Residues: CASSQDSSGAYEQYF.

The gene calls are TRBV7-9 and TRBJ1-2; a weak D match, TRBD1 (6 bases). V shed 1 base and J shed 7 bases, with 13 bases lying between them. This CDR3 spans 14 amino acids. Germline V gene sequence: CDR1 SEHNR, CDR2 FQNEAQ (reference sequence). The CDR3 coding sequence is TGTGCCAGCAGCTTAGAAGGGGGGGCGCTTGGCTACACCTTC. It yields the protein CASSLEGGALGYTF.

V usage is TRBV7-9 and J usage is TRBJ2-4; weak D call: TRBD2 (6 bases). The V end lost 4 bases, the J end lost 3 bases, and 16 bases lay between the germline ends. The germline CDR1 and CDR2 sequences are SEHNR and FQNEAQ (reference sequence). The CDR3 runs 16 residues. CDR3 bases: TGTGCCAGCAGCTCCACGGAGGGTCGAGTCAAAAACATTCAGTACTTC. Amino acid sequence: CASSSTEGRVKNIQYF.

This chain uses TRBV7-6 with TRBJ2-2; TRBD1 agrees at 11 bases. CDR3 length: 15 amino acids. The V gene's germline CDR1 is SGHVS and CDR2 FNYEAQ. The trim removed 5 bases at V and 4 bases at J, leaving 3 bases unmatched. DNA of the CDR3: TGTGCCAGCAGCCATGGGACAGGGGGCACCGGGGAGCTGTTTTTT. Translation gives CASSHGTGGTGELFF.

The rearrangement uses TRBV7-9 and TRBJ1-3; D unclear. The CDR3 covers 15 residues. Germline V gives CDR1 SEHNR, CDR2 FQNEAQ (reference sequence). V dropped 4 bases and J dropped 0 bases, with 10 bases sitting between them. CDR3 DNA sequence: TGTGCCAGCAGCTCCGTTAACCTCTCTGGAAACACCATATATTTT. It specifies CASSSVNLSGNTIYF.